The 25 T cell receptor beta chains listed next were all sequenced from one sample in a study of T cell repertoires in aging, cancer and after chemotherapy (dated 2019 in TCRdb). TCR beta rearrangements were amplified from genomic DNA isolated from peripheral blood, not from sorted cells or RNA. The sequencing machine was an Illumina MiSeq. Rearranged TRB sequences spanning V, D and J segments were amplified by multiplex touch-down PCR using a mixed TRB-A/B primer pool. The raw public reads went through TCRdb reprocessing: fastp at Q25, MiXCR clone calling, in-frame beta chains kept. Rows with a matching CDR3 protein are joined into one entry that keeps the most common DNA and genes. The sample table holds 790 or so distinct CDR3 sequences, of which around 27% were seen once. The top ten clonotypes cover roughly 40% of the sample. Material for sequencing was blood. These receptors originate from a human donor with a solid tumor.

This clonotype turned up a few times. V is TRBV19 and J is TRBJ2-3, with 8 bases fitting TRBD1. The CDR3 extends over 15 amino acids. V dropped 3 bases and J dropped 2; count of bases not matched to a gene: 4. Per the germline V gene, CDR1 is LNHDA and CDR2 is SQIVND (reference sequence). This CDR3 is CASSMTGAVTDTQYF. The CDR3 DNA sequence: TGTGCCAGTAGTATGACAGGGGCCGTCACAGATACGCAGTATTTT.

This clonotype occurred a few times. This chain joins TRBV5-5 and TRBJ2-1; 8 bases are shared with TRBD2. The V and J ends lost 4 bases and 2 bases, in that order; junction bases with no gene match: 5. CDR3 size: 15 residues. Germline-derived CDR1 and CDR2 are SGHKS and YYEKEE (reference sequence). CDR3 nucleotide sequence: TGTGCCAGCAGCCGGGGGGGAAACCCCTACAATGAGCAGTTCTTC. This sequence encodes CASSRGGNPYNEQFF.

In this sample, this clonotype is medium-sized. This chain links TRBV12-3 or TRBV12-4 with TRBJ2-7; D might be TRBD1 (5 bases). Trimming removed 1 base at V and 4 bases at J, with 11 bases between. The CDR3 extends over 14 amino acids. The DNA of the CDR3 is TGTGCCAGCAGTTTAGGTCAGGGAAATTACGAGCAGTACTTC. This translates into CASSLGQGNYEQYF.

This clonotype qualifies as hyperexpanded (1% or more). The chain uses TRBV7-9 and TRBJ2-7, with 9 nucleotides matching TRBD1. The junction had 7 bases not matched to a gene; V was cut back by 2 bases and J by 2 bases. CDR1 SEHNR and CDR2 FQNEAQ come from the germline V gene (reference sequence). The CDR3 is 16 amino acids. The CDR3 protein is CASSLKSGTGTYEQYF. The CDR3 DNA is TGTGCCAGCAGCTTAAAATCAGGGACAGGGACCTACGAGCAGTACTTC.

This clonotype was seen a single time. V usage is TRBV6-1 and J usage is TRBJ2-5, with D perhaps TRBD1 or TRBD2 (6 bases each). The V gene's germline CDR1 is MNHNS and CDR2 SASEGT. The CDR3 sequence is 14 residues long. V lost 6 bases and J 2 bases, leaving 13 bases between the germline ends. CDR3 sequence: CASSAGHLQETQYF. The CDR3 bases are TGTGCCAGCAGCGCGGGACACTTACAAGAGACCCAGTACTTC.

The chain is built from TRBV5-1 and TRBJ2-7; 14 nucleotides line up with TRBD2. Trimming at V came to 4 bases and at J to 7 bases, leaving 7 bases not matched to a gene. CDR1 SGHRS and CDR2 YFSETQ come from the germline V gene. CDR3 size: 15 residues. The CDR3 reads CASSIGLAGGQEQYF. The DNA for the CDR3 is TGCGCCAGCAGCATCGGACTAGCGGGAGGCCAAGAGCAGTACTTC.

The chain is built from TRBV7-2 and TRBJ2-7; 10 bases map to TRBD1. Germline-derived CDR1 and CDR2 are SGHTA and FQGNSA. V lost 2 bases to trimming and J lost 3 bases; unmatched junction nucleotides: 4. The CDR3 consists of 15 residues. Here the CDR3 reads CASSLTGTGVYEQYF. The CDR3 bases are TGTGCCAGCAGCTTAACGGGGACAGGGGTCTACGAGCAGTACTTC.

This clonotype is labeled large. This rearrangement joins TRBV6-5 to TRBJ2-7, with TRBD2 matching over 12 bases. The CDR3 has 16 amino acids. Germline values: CDR1 MNHEY, CDR2 SVGAGI. J was trimmed by 6 bases and V by 6 bases; bases with no gene match: 12. The CDR3 DNA reads TGTGCCAGCAGCTTTCTAGCGGGGGGGCCCCCCGGCGAGCAGTACTTC. This encodes CASSFLAGGPPGEQYF.

This clonotype is large (0.1 to 1%) within its sample. The chain combines TRBV29-1 with TRBJ2-1; unclear D gene. Germline CDR1 SQVTM, CDR2 ANQGSEA. The CDR3 spans 12 residues. The ends were cut back, 4 bases at V and 3 bases at J, with 7 bases in the middle. This CDR3 reads CSVGSGYNEQFF. The CDR3 DNA reads as TGCAGCGTTGGAAGTGGCTACAATGAGCAGTTCTTC.

In this sample, this clonotype turned up a few times. This sequence joins TRBV6-2 or TRBV6-3 and TRBJ2-5; D possibly corresponds to TRBD2 (6 bases). The germline gives CDR1 MNHEY, CDR2 SVGEGT. V lost 4 bases and J lost 7, with 19 bases in between. The CDR3 is made up of 15 amino acids. CDR3 sequence (DNA): TGTGCCAGCAGTTTACTCGACGGGAGCGTGACGACCCAGTACTTC. Translating gives CASSLLDGSVTTQYF.

The chain combines TRBV10-3 with TRBJ2-3; possible D gene TRBD1, 5 bases. Germline CDR1 reads ENHRY; CDR2 reads SYGVKD. This CDR3 has 14 amino acids. Trimming removed 6 bases from V and 0 bases from J, with 10 bases in between. The CDR3 region is CAIRTTASTDTQYF. The CDR3, as DNA: TGTGCCATCAGGACGACAGCTAGCACAGATACGCAGTATTTT.

About this clonotype: A much larger clone differs by one base, so this may be a read error. The CDR3 coding sequence is TGTGCCAGCAGTTTAGCATGGCGCTATGGCTACACCTTC. It yields the protein CASSLAWRYGYTF. The V gene is TRBV28, the J gene TRBJ1-2, with unresolved D. With 2 bases removed from V and 4 bases from J, the gap between germline ends came to 8 bases. The CDR3 runs to 13 residues. Germline CDR1 is MDHEN and CDR2 is SYDVKM.

The J gene is TRBJ1-1, the V gene TRBV29-1; 7 bases are a match to TRBD1. After removal of 6 bases from V and 2 bases from J, the junction contained 3 bases not matched to a gene. CDR3 length equals 12 residues. Looked up from germline, CDR1 is SQVTM and CDR2 is ANQGSEA. The CDR3 DNA is TGCAGCGTCGACAGGGTTAACACTGAAGCTTTCTTT. Residues: CSVDRVNTEAFF.

This clonotype is categorized as large. The chain couples TRBV11-2 to TRBJ1-2, with 7 bases matching TRBD1. The CDR3 is made up of 14 amino acids. Germline loops: CDR1 SGHAT, CDR2 FQNNGV. J lost 8 bases, V lost 5 bases, and 11 bases had no gene match. CDR3 sequence: CASSLETTGKGYTF. CDR3 DNA sequence: TGTGCCAGCAGCCTCGAAACGACAGGGAAAGGCTACACCTTC.

As for this clonotype: A much larger clone lies a single base off, so this may be a read error. J is TRBJ2-1 and V is TRBV6-1, with 10 bases lining up with TRBD2. The CDR3 runs to 15 residues. Germline CDR1 is MNHNS and CDR2 is SASEGT. The CDR3 region has the DNA TGTGCCAGCAGCGCAGCGGGAGGGACCTACAATAAGCAGTTCTTC. Translated, it gives CASSAAGGTYNKQFF.

This clonotype is large within its sample. The rearrangement uses TRBV6-5 and TRBJ1-2; TRBD1 matches at 8 bases. This CDR3 contains 15 residues. V shed 0 bases and J 8 bases; nucleotides not matched to a gene: 8. The V gene's germline CDR1 is MNHEY and CDR2 SVGAGI. Here the CDR3 reads CASSYSGRGPGGYTF. The DNA of the CDR3 is TGTGCCAGCAGTTACTCGGGCAGGGGGCCGGGCGGCTACACCTTC.

The sample holds a few counts of this clonotype. The chain couples TRBV9 to TRBJ2-5; either TRBD1 or TRBD2 may supply D (5 bases each). The ends were cut back, 3 bases at V and 2 bases at J, with 11 bases in the middle. The germline V gene has CDR1 SGDLS and CDR2 YYNGEE. CDR3 length: 14 amino acids. CDR3 in amino acids: CASSANWGQETQYF. CDR3 nucleotides: TGTGCCAGCAGCGCCAATTGGGGGCAAGAGACCCAGTACTTC.

Judged by abundance, this clonotype is large. The chain is built from TRBV30 and TRBJ1-6; D is possibly TRBD1 (5 bases). Trimming pared 3 bases from V and 5 bases from J, leaving 8 bases between. Germline V lookup: CDR1 GTSNPN, CDR2 SVGIG (reference sequence). This CDR3 has 13 amino acids. CDR3 bases: TGTGCCTGGAGAGCAGGGAATAATTCACCCCTCCACTTT. Protein: CAWRAGNNSPLHF.

The gene calls are TRBV10-1 and TRBJ2-1; 8 nucleotides agree with TRBD1. This CDR3 is 17 amino acids long. Germline-derived CDR1 and CDR2 are WNHNN and SYGVQD (reference sequence). V was pared by 2 bases and J by 4 bases, with 10 bases of the junction left unmatched. The CDR3 DNA sequence: TGCGCCAGCAGTGAGCCGCGGACAGGGTTGGGGTACAATGAGCAGTTCTTC. This codes for CASSEPRTGLGYNEQFF.

This clonotype was counted between two and nine times. The chain combines TRBV14 with TRBJ1-6; the match to TRBD1 covers 8 bases. The germline CDR1 and CDR2 sequences are SGHDN and FVKESK. J was trimmed by 1 base and V by 3 bases; bases with no gene match: 8. The CDR3 consists of 18 residues. The CDR3 bases are TGTGCCAGCAGCCACGGACAGGGACGGAGTTCCTATAATTCACCCCTCCACTTT. It translates to CASSHGQGRSSYNSPLHF.

This clonotype is labeled as large. The rearrangement joins TRBV19 to TRBJ2-6; D may be TRBD1 (5 bases). V was pared by 0 bases and J by 2 bases, with 8 bases between. The CDR3 is made up of 16 amino acids. Per the germline V gene, CDR1 is LNHDA and CDR2 is SQIVND (reference sequence). The CDR3 DNA is TGTGCCAGTAGTATAGATAAGACAGCTGGGGCCAACGTCCTGACTTTC. This encodes CASSIDKTAGANVLTF.

Only a few counts were recorded for this clonotype. V and J are TRBV28 and TRBJ1-2; no definite D call. Trimming removed 7 bases at V and 5 bases at J, with 11 bases between. CDR1 and CDR2 from the germline V gene are MDHEN and SYDVKM. This CDR3 comprises 12 residues. This CDR3 is CASTGSRYGYTF. CDR3 nucleotide sequence: TGTGCCAGCACCGGGAGCAGGTATGGCTACACCTTC.

The chain employs TRBV4-1 and TRBJ1-1, with TRBD1 matching over 9 bases. CDR1 MGHRA and CDR2 YSYEKL come from the germline V gene. V dropped 1 base and J dropped 3; count of bases not matched to a gene: 15. CDR3 length: 19 residues. Here the CDR3 reads CASSQVGATGGAWYTEAFF. The CDR3 DNA reads TGCGCCAGCAGCCAAGTGGGGGCCACAGGGGGCGCTTGGTACACTGAAGCTTTCTTT.

This clonotype is categorized as medium-sized. This chain links TRBV10-3 with TRBJ2-6, with D possibly called TRBD1 or TRBD2 (5 bases each). Germline CDR1 and CDR2: ENHRY and SYGVKD. The V gene lost 7 bases and the J gene lost 2 bases, with 12 bases spanning the gap. CDR3 length: 15 amino acids. CDR3 sequence reads: CAITEGDAGANVLTF. CDR3 nucleotides: TGTGCCATCACCGAAGGGGACGCTGGGGCCAACGTCCTGACTTTC.

By sample fraction, this clonotype is large. The rearrangement uses TRBV5-5 and TRBJ1-2, with 7 bases fitting TRBD1. CDR1 is SGHKS, CDR2 YYEKEE, per germline (reference sequence). This CDR3 region has 15 residues. With 0 bases clipped from V and 4 bases from J, the junction kept 6 bases outside the gene matches. CDR3 loop: CASSLEQGSTYGYTF. The CDR3 region has the DNA TGTGCCAGCAGCTTGGAACAGGGGTCTACCTATGGCTACACCTTC.